Below, 24 T cell receptor beta chains from the same sample are listed, as sequenced in a study of shared T cell receptors in the human thymus. Clones were sequenced by immunoSEQ multiplex PCR, and TCRdb holds only the in-frame ones, with some missing. The sample has 550,000 to 800,000 clones, 80% to 90% seen once; the top ten hold roughly 0.01%. This same sample was also taken into another study, of human thymus T cells.

Sequencing was done on a sample of thymocytes. These receptors came from a girl under three years old with a congenital heart defect.

The chain has TRBV18 and TRBJ1-1; the D is unclear. In germline, CDR1 is KGHSH, CDR2 LQKENI. The V and J ends lost 10 bases and 3 bases respectively, with 18 bases between them. This CDR3 contains 14 residues. The DNA for the CDR3 is TGTGCCACCCAGGCGCAGGAGGAGGACACTGAAGCTTTCTTT. This codes for CATQAQEEDTEAFF. Filled out from reference TRBV18 and TRBJ1-1, the complete variable domain reads NAGVMQNPRHLVRRRGQEARLRCSPMKGHSHVYWYRQLPEEGLKFMVYLQKENIIDESGMPKERFSAEFPKEGPSILRIQQVVRGDSAAYFCATQAQEEDTEAFFGQGTRLTVV.

The rearrangement uses TRBV6-1 and TRBJ1-1; no reliable D call. Germline-derived CDR1 and CDR2 are MNHNS and SASEGT. This CDR3 region has 14 residues. V shed 4 bases and J shed 2 bases, with 11 bases lying between them. In nucleotides, the CDR3 is TGTGCCAGCAGTGGCAGGAACCCTAACACTGAAGCTTTCTTT. Its protein product is CASSGRNPNTEAFF.

V gene TRBV19 combines with J gene TRBJ1-2, with a weak D call TRBD1 (6 bases). Per the germline V gene, CDR1 is LNHDA and CDR2 is SQIVND (reference sequence). V lost 1 base, J lost 6 bases, and 9 bases lay in between. This CDR3 has 13 residues. The CDR3 loop is CASSIVPGDGYTF. The CDR3 DNA reads as TGTGCCAGTAGTATAGTGCCAGGGGATGGCTACACCTTC.

V usage is TRBV5-1 and J usage is TRBJ1-2; 7 positions agree with TRBD1. Losses at the gene ends were 0 bases for V and 3 bases for J; bases not matched to a gene: 5. Germline V gene data show CDR1 as SGHRS and CDR2 as YFSETQ. CDR3 length equals 15 residues. CDR3 sequence (DNA): TGCGCCAGCAGCTTGGAAGGGGGCATGGACTATGGCTACACCTTC. Translated, it gives CASSLEGGMDYGYTF.

In this sample, this clone turned up a few times. The CDR3: CASSLGRTGEAFF. CDR3 bases: TGTGCCAGCAGTTTAGGACGGACAGGCGAAGCTTTCTTT. V usage is TRBV27 and J usage is TRBJ1-1; 7 positions match TRBD1. This CDR3 spans 13 amino acids. The germline CDR1 and CDR2 sequences are MNHEY and SMNVEV (reference sequence). V lost 2 bases to trimming and J lost 8 bases; unmatched junction nucleotides: 5.

The rearrangement uses TRBV4-2 and TRBJ2-7; D unclear. V was trimmed by 1 base and J by 4 bases, leaving 11 bases between them. This CDR3 comprises 14 residues. CDR1 is LGHNA, CDR2 YNFKEQ, per germline. CDR3 coding DNA: TGTGCCAGCAGCCAAGCGATTTCAACATACGAGCAGTACTTC. Its protein is CASSQAISTYEQYF.

This clone was recorded only once. The rearrangement uses TRBV20-1 and TRBJ1-1, with D maybe TRBD1 (6 bases). Germline CDR1 DFQATT, CDR2 SNEGSKA (reference sequence). This CDR3 is 11 amino acids long. Trimming stripped 7 bases from V and 8 bases from J, with 14 bases between. The CDR3, as DNA: TGCAGTGGCCAGCAGGGGTTGGAAGCTTTCTTT. It codes for CSGQQGLEAFF.

The rearrangement uses TRBV27 and TRBJ2-6; 7 nucleotides agree with TRBD1. From germline, CDR1 is MNHEY and CDR2 SMNVEV (reference sequence). The CDR3 runs 15 residues. With V trimmed by 6 bases and J by 2 bases, 4 bases remained unmatched. CDR3 sequence reads: CASRQGNPGANVLTF. Written as DNA, the CDR3 is TGTGCCAGCAGACAGGGGAATCCTGGGGCCAACGTCCTGACTTTC.

This sequence joins TRBV11-2 and TRBJ2-5; 9 positions match TRBD2. The CDR3 consists of 16 residues. Germline V gives CDR1 SGHAT, CDR2 FQNNGV. After removal of 1 base from V and 2 bases from J, the junction contained 5 bases not matched to a gene. The CDR3 coding sequence is TGTGCCAGCAGCTTAGTGGCGGGGGGGCTTCAAGAGACCCAGTACTTC. Protein product: CASSLVAGGLQETQYF.

The CDR3 protein is CASSYWGRANTEAFF. In nucleotides, the CDR3 is TGTGCCAGCAGTTACTGGGGCAGGGCGAACACTGAAGCTTTCTTT. The rearrangement links TRBV6-5 to TRBJ1-1; maybe TRBD1 (5 bases). CDR1 and CDR2 from the germline V gene are MNHEY and SVGAGI. The CDR3 runs 15 residues. The germline V and J ends were trimmed by 1 base and 1 base, with 10 bases remaining between them.

This clone was seen more than once but under ten times. The gene calls are TRBV28 and TRBJ1-5, with D unclear. The CDR3 is made up of 11 amino acids. V was clipped by 3 bases and J by 5 bases, with 2 bases between them. Germline CDR1 reads MDHEN; CDR2 reads SYDVKM. CDR3 residues: CASSFDQPQHF. The DNA of the CDR3 is TGTGCCAGCAGTTTCGATCAGCCCCAGCATTTT.

J is TRBJ2-7 and V is TRBV28, with a tentative D call TRBD1 (5 bases). Germline V gene sequence: CDR1 MDHEN, CDR2 SYDVKM. V was trimmed by 5 bases and J by 5 bases, leaving 7 bases between them. This CDR3 is built from 11 residues. DNA for the CDR3: TGTGCCAGCAGTCTCAGGGACGAGCAGTACTTC. Translation gives CASSLRDEQYF.

This clone appeared a few times. The chain carries TRBV6-5 and TRBJ2-2, with D perhaps TRBD2 (5 bases). Germline CDR1 reads MNHEY; CDR2 reads SVGAGI. The CDR3 length is 13 residues. Trimming took 6 bases from V and 2 from J, leaving 7 bases between them. CDR3 residues: CASRLANTGELFF. In nucleotides, the CDR3 is TGTGCCAGCAGGCTAGCCAACACCGGGGAGCTGTTTTTT.

The CDR3 DNA reads as TGTGCCAGCAGCCCATACACCGAGCAGTACTTC. This sequence encodes CASSPYTEQYF. The chain combines TRBV11-2 with TRBJ2-7; D remains ambiguous. V lost 5 bases and J lost 6, with 8 bases in between. This CDR3 is built from 11 residues. Germline V gene data show CDR1 as SGHAT and CDR2 as FQNNGV.

This clone appeared a few times. This chain uses TRBV12-5 with TRBJ1-1; a weak D match, TRBD1 (6 bases). CDR1 is LGHNT, CDR2 FRNRAP, per germline. CDR3 length: 16 amino acids. With 1 base removed from V and 1 base from J, the gap between germline ends came to 13 bases. DNA of the CDR3: TGTGCTAGTGGTTTGGACCCCAAGGACAGGAACACTGAAGCTTTCTTT. Its translation: CASGLDPKDRNTEAFF.

V is TRBV7-5 and J is TRBJ1-2. TRBV7-5 is recorded as a pseudogene. CDR3 length: 13 amino acids. The CDR3 loop reads CARTCGWADGYTF. The CDR3 DNA reads TGTGCCAGAACCTGCGGGTGGGCAGATGGCTACACCTTC.

This sequence joins TRBV4-2 and TRBJ2-7, with 8 bases identical to TRBD1. Looked up from germline, CDR1 is LGHNA and CDR2 is YNFKEQ. The length of the CDR3 is 13 residues. After removal of 7 bases from V and 4 bases from J, the junction contained 6 bases not matched to a gene. The DNA for the CDR3 is TGTGCCAGCACGCCAGGGGGCAGATACGAGCAGTACTTC. Encoded protein: CASTPGGRYEQYF.

V is TRBV5-1 and J is TRBJ1-6; 11 bases match TRBD1. The CDR3 contains 19 residues. CDR1 is SGHRS and CDR2 is YFSETQ in the germline V gene. V was clipped by 0 bases and J by 7 bases; unmatched bases: 12. The chain's CDR3 is CASSLVSTGTGGENSPLHF. The CDR3 bases are TGCGCCAGCAGCTTGGTCTCTACCGGGACAGGGGGGGAGAATTCACCCCTCCACTTT.

V usage is TRBV19 and J usage is TRBJ2-1; 7 nucleotides line up with TRBD1. V was pared by 4 bases and J by 5 bases, with 5 bases of the junction left unmatched. Looked up from germline, CDR1 is LNHDA and CDR2 is SQIVND (reference sequence). This CDR3 contains 14 residues. The CDR3 sequence: CASSTPGTDNEQFF. The CDR3 nucleotides are TGTGCCAGTAGTACGCCCGGGACAGACAATGAGCAGTTCTTC.

The chain couples TRBV27 to TRBJ1-1, with unresolved D. V lost 7 bases, J lost 0 bases, and 15 bases lay in between. Germline V gene sequence: CDR1 MNHEY, CDR2 SMNVEV (reference sequence). The CDR3 is 15 amino acids. The CDR3 DNA reads as TGTGCCAGCAAAGGCAGAAAACTAATGAACACTGAAGCTTTCTTT. Its protein is CASKGRKLMNTEAFF.

This clone has just a few counts. This rearrangement joins TRBV27 to TRBJ2-7; the match to TRBD1 covers 8 bases. With 4 bases clipped from V and 0 bases from J, the junction kept 2 bases outside the gene matches. The germline gives CDR1 MNHEY, CDR2 SMNVEV (reference sequence). There are 14 residues in the CDR3. CDR3 nucleotides: TGTGCCAGCAGTTGGACAGGGAACTCCTACGAGCAGTACTTC. Its translation: CASSWTGNSYEQYF.

The chain uses TRBV28 and TRBJ2-1; D not resolved. Germline V gene sequence: CDR1 MDHEN, CDR2 SYDVKM. The CDR3 contains 14 residues. The germline V and J ends were trimmed by 3 bases and 5 bases, with 11 bases remaining between them. The DNA for the CDR3 is TGTGCCAGCAGTTTGGGTGGCGGTAACAATGAGCAGTTCTTC. Encoded protein: CASSLGGGNNEQFF. The variable domain in full, with the rest retrieved from reference TRBV28 and TRBJ2-1, is DVKVTQSSRYLVKRTGEKVFLECVQDMDHENMFWYRQDPGLGLRLIYFSYDVKMKEKGDIPEGYSVSREKKERFSLILESASTNQTSMYLCASSLGGGNNEQFFGPGTRLTVL.

As for this clone: Other DNA sequences in the sample encode the same CDR3. The chain employs TRBV7-8 and TRBJ1-6; D not certain. Trimming cost V 9 bases and J 10 bases, with 19 bases left between them. This CDR3 has 14 amino acids. Germline V gene lookup returns CDR1 SGHVS and CDR2 FQNEAQ. Here the CDR3 reads CASSTSRSSSPLHF. CDR3 nucleotide sequence: TGTGCCAGTAGCACATCGAGGTCTTCCTCACCCCTCCACTTT. The full variable domain, rest sourced from reference TRBV7-8 and TRBJ1-6, is GAGVSQSPRYKVAKRGQDVALRCDPISGHVSLFWYQQALGQGPEFLTYFQNEAQLDKSGLPSDRFFAERPEGSVSTLKIQRTQQEDSAVYLCASSTSRSSSPLHFGNGTRLTVT.

The chain is built from TRBV4-2 and TRBJ1-5; 8 bases are shared with TRBD1. This CDR3 comprises 22 residues. V lost 0 bases, J lost 5 bases, and 24 bases stayed unmatched. The V gene's germline CDR1 is LGHNA and CDR2 YNFKEQ. Here the CDR3 DNA reads TGTGCCAGCAGCCAAGATGGGGCGGGCCACGCAGGGGACAGGAGAAAGTATCAGCCCCAGCATTTT. Its protein is CASSQDGAGHAGDRRKYQPQHF.